Presented here are 10 T cell receptor beta chains from one specimen sequenced in a study of blood T cell repertoires in COVID-19. This table comes from immunoSEQ multiplex PCR, and its TCRdb copy is limited to in-frame clones, with some not included. The sample comprises about 120,000 clones, approximately 90% of which are singletons, and approximately 19% rests with the top ten. The sequenced sample consisted of peripheral blood. The source is a human donor with acute or convalescent COVID-19. The donor label of this sample is uncertain.

The J gene is TRBJ1-1, the V gene TRBV6-2 or TRBV6-3; the match to TRBD1 covers 8 bases. CDR3 size: 12 residues. V trimming: 5 bases; J trimming: 9 bases; junction bases outside the gene matches: 5. CDR1 and CDR2 from the germline V gene are MNHEY and SVGEGT. DNA for the CDR3: TGTGCCAGCAGTCAGGACAGGGTGAAAGCTTTCTTT. Residues: CASSQDRVKAFF.

This clone has a handful of counts. The chain has TRBV7-8 and TRBJ2-7, with unresolved D. V dropped 2 bases and J dropped 5 bases, with 4 bases sitting between them. The CDR3 is 11 residues long. Germline CDR1 SGHVS, CDR2 FQNEAQ. The CDR3 DNA reads TGTGCCAGCAGCTTACTAGACGAGCAGTACTTC. It specifies CASSLLDEQYF.

V usage is TRBV7-9 and J usage is TRBJ1-3; 8 nucleotides line up with TRBD1. This CDR3 is 16 amino acids long. The V and J ends lost 5 bases and 2 bases, in that order; junction bases with no gene match: 8. The germline V gene has CDR1 SEHNR and CDR2 FQNEAQ (reference sequence). This CDR3 is CASSPPSDRAGNTIYF. The DNA of the CDR3 is TGTGCCAGCAGCCCCCCCTCGGACAGGGCTGGAAACACCATATATTTT.

The rearrangement joins TRBV2 to TRBJ1-5, with TRBD1 matching 9 bases. CDR3 size: 15 residues. Germline trimming cut 6 bases from V and 4 bases from J; bases unmatched to any gene: 7. Per germline, CDR1 SNHLY and CDR2 FYNNEI. CDR3 in amino acids: CASRTGGAGNQPQHF. CDR3 DNA sequence: TGTGCCAGCAGGACAGGGGGGGCAGGGAATCAGCCCCAGCATTTT.

The J gene is TRBJ1-1, the V gene TRBV25-1, with 8 positions matching TRBD1. The CDR3 spans 17 residues. CDR1 MGHDK and CDR2 SYGVNS come from the germline V gene. The junction had 10 bases not matched to a gene; V was cut back by 4 bases and J by 0 bases. The DNA for the CDR3 is TGTGCCAGCAGTGGGGATCCGGGACAGGCCCTGAACACTGAAGCTTTCTTT. Translating it yields CASSGDPGQALNTEAFF. Filled out from reference TRBV25-1 and TRBJ1-1, the complete variable domain reads EADIYQTPRYLVIGTGKKITLECSQTMGHDKMYWYQQDPGMELHLIHYSYGVNSTEKGDLSSESTVSRIRTEHFPLTLESARPSHTSQYLCASSGDPGQALNTEAFFGQGTRLTVV.

This clone was seen a single time. The CDR3 loop reads CASSQMGGPMYEQYF. The CDR3 DNA is TGTGCCAGCAGCCAAATGGGAGGGCCAATGTACGAGCAGTACTTC. The chain recombines TRBV14 with TRBJ2-7, with 7 positions matching TRBD2. Per the germline V gene, CDR1 is SGHDN and CDR2 is FVKESK. J was trimmed by 4 bases and V by 2 bases; bases with no gene match: 8. The CDR3 loop spans 15 amino acids.

This clone was counted a single time. This chain connects TRBV6-5 to TRBJ2-1, with 7 bases aligning to TRBD2. Germline CDR1 is MNHEY and CDR2 is SVGAGI. This CDR3 has 14 residues. The trim removed 7 bases at V and 0 bases at J, leaving 3 bases unmatched. In nucleotides, the CDR3 is TGTGCCAGCATGCTAGCGGACTCCTACAATGAGCAGTTCTTC. It encodes CASMLADSYNEQFF.

This chain uses TRBV6-5 with TRBJ2-7, with 10 bases that match TRBD1. Looked up from germline, CDR1 is MNHEY and CDR2 is SVGAGI. This CDR3 region has 15 residues. J gave up 6 bases and V 10 bases, and 15 bases lay outside the gene matches. The CDR3 reads CATSNVGTGAGEQYF. As DNA, the CDR3 is TGTGCCACCTCAAACGTGGGGACAGGGGCGGGCGAGCAGTACTTC.

This clone was observed a few times. The rearrangement joins TRBV2 to TRBJ2-2; D possibly corresponds to TRBD2 (6 bases). Germline V gene lookup returns CDR1 SNHLY and CDR2 FYNNEI. V was pared by 8 bases and J by 7 bases, with 17 bases between. The CDR3 runs 14 residues. The CDR3 sequence is CASSVDRGSGELFF. The DNA for the CDR3 is TGTGCCAGCTCAGTGGATCGGGGGAGCGGGGAGCTGTTTTTT.

The genes are TRBV29-1 and TRBJ1-1; perhaps TRBD1 as D (6 bases). The CDR3 contains 12 residues. In germline, CDR1 is SQVTM, CDR2 ANQGSEA. The V end was cut by 5 bases, the J end by 1 base, with 8 bases between. The CDR3 here is CSVSRGNTEAFF. The CDR3, as DNA: TGCAGCGTTTCCAGGGGGAACACTGAAGCTTTCTTT.